One and the same sample provided the 27 T cell receptor beta chains below, sequenced in a study of blood T cell repertoires in COVID-19. Clones were read by immunoSEQ multiplex PCR, and TCRdb kept only the in-frame ones, dropping some. The sample includes 65,000 to 75,000 clones, 80% of them seen just once. Sequencing was done on a sample of peripheral blood. The origin of the receptors is a human donor in a cohort sampled during active COVID-19.

V is TRBV6-5 and J is TRBJ2-7, with TRBD1 matching over 8 bases. CDR3 length: 13 amino acids. Trimming at V came to 7 bases and at J to 6 bases, leaving 8 bases not matched to a gene. Germline V gene data show CDR1 as MNHEY and CDR2 as SVGAGI. The CDR3 reads CASTRTGLGEQYF. In nucleotides, the CDR3 is TGTGCCAGCACCCGGACAGGGCTGGGCGAGCAGTACTTC.

The chain couples TRBV5-1 to TRBJ1-4; 10 positions match TRBD1. The CDR3 length is 15 residues. V was clipped by 4 bases and J by 7 bases; unmatched bases: 7. The germline CDR1 and CDR2 sequences are SGHRS and YFSETQ. The CDR3 region has the DNA TGCGCCAGCAGCCCGACAGGGGGCGTTGGTGAAAAACTGTTTTTT. Translating it yields CASSPTGGVGEKLFF.

The rearrangement links TRBV11-2 to TRBJ2-2; 8 nucleotides line up with TRBD1. The V and J ends lost 3 bases and 0 bases, in that order; junction bases with no gene match: 0. The germline V gene has CDR1 SGHAT and CDR2 FQNNGV. This CDR3 has 15 amino acids. The CDR3 here is CASSLDRANTGELFF. The CDR3 nucleotides are TGTGCCAGCAGCTTGGACAGGGCGAACACCGGGGAGCTGTTTTTT.

This clone was detected many times. The genes are TRBV27 and TRBJ1-2; tentative D call: TRBD1 (5 bases). CDR1 is MNHEY, CDR2 SMNVEV, per germline (reference sequence). The CDR3 runs 15 residues. V was pared by 5 bases and J by 3 bases, with 16 bases between. The CDR3 nucleotides read TGTGCCAGCAGTCAAGACCTGTCCAGGGACTATGGCTACACCTTC. Its translation: CASSQDLSRDYGYTF.

This chain connects TRBV7-8 to TRBJ1-2, with D perhaps matching TRBD1 (5 bases). Germline V CDR1 and CDR2: SGHVS, FQNEAQ. The CDR3 extends over 16 amino acids. V shed 5 bases and J shed 0 bases, with 16 bases lying between them. The CDR3 DNA reads TGTGCCAGCAGCCCTAACAGATGGGGCTCTAACTATGGCTACACCTTC. As protein: CASSPNRWGSNYGYTF.

V usage is TRBV28 and J usage is TRBJ2-7; the D is unclear. This CDR3 region has 13 residues. Deletions cut 7 bases from V and 6 bases from J, with 16 bases between. Germline V gene data show CDR1 as MDHEN and CDR2 as SYDVKM. CDR3 residues: CASIANQLREQYF. In DNA, the CDR3 is TGTGCCAGCATCGCAAACCAACTACGCGAGCAGTACTTC. The full variable domain, its missing parts supplied by reference TRBV28 and TRBJ2-7, is DVKVTQSSRYLVKRTGEKVFLECVQDMDHENMFWYRQDPGLGLRLIYFSYDVKMKEKGDIPEGYSVSREKKERFSLILESASTNQTSMYLCASIANQLREQYFGPGTRLTVT.

V and J are TRBV29-1 and TRBJ1-3; D is undetermined. V gave up 4 bases and J gave up 2 bases, with 12 bases separating them. The CDR3 sequence is 14 residues long. Germline CDR1 and CDR2: SQVTM and ANQGSEA. The CDR3 DNA reads as TGCAGCGTTGGGAGTAGCGGCACTGGAAACACCATATATTTT. Its translation: CSVGSSGTGNTIYF.

This clone was recorded once. The genes are TRBV7-9 and TRBJ2-2; D may be TRBD1 (5 bases). Trimming took off 5 bases at V and 1 base at J, with 8 bases between the two ends. CDR1 is SEHNR and CDR2 is FQNEAQ in the germline V gene (reference sequence). The CDR3 has 14 amino acids. Written as DNA, the CDR3 is TGTGCCAGCAGCCTAGGACAGAACACCGGGGAGCTGTTTTTT. Translation gives CASSLGQNTGELFF.

V gene TRBV6-2 or TRBV6-3 combines with J gene TRBJ2-3, with no clear D. The CDR3 is made up of 15 amino acids. The germline V gene encodes CDR1 MNHEY and CDR2 SVGEGT. Trimming cost V 2 bases and J 2 bases, with 11 bases left between them. CDR3 nucleotides: TGTGCCAGCAGTTACCGAGCAGACAACACAGATACGCAGTATTTT. This gives the protein CASSYRADNTDTQYF.

This clone was recorded a few times. V is TRBV6-5 and J is TRBJ2-7, with D possibly TRBD1 on 6 matching bases. The CDR3 is 15 amino acids. V was trimmed by 6 bases and J by 11 bases, leaving 26 bases between them. From germline, CDR1 is MNHEY and CDR2 SVGAGI. CDR3 sequence (DNA): TGTGCCAGCAGCCCCAATTGGGGGCAGGGACAAACTAAGTACTTC. Amino acids: CASSPNWGQGQTKYF.

J is TRBJ2-7 and V is TRBV2, with no clear D. Germline CDR1 is SNHLY and CDR2 is FYNNEI. Between the trimmed V and J ends, which lost 2 bases and 3 bases, there was a span of 8 bases. CDR3 size: 13 residues. DNA for the CDR3: TGTGCCAGCAGTGAACAGAATAACTACGAGCAGTACTTC. Its translation: CASSEQNNYEQYF.

The chain couples TRBV11-2 to TRBJ2-7, with D perhaps matching TRBD1 (6 bases). The CDR3 totals 15 residues. The V gene's germline CDR1 is SGHAT and CDR2 FQNNGV. Trimming took off 4 bases at V and 4 bases at J, with 17 bases between the two ends. For the CDR3, the DNA is TGTGCCAGCAGCTCCTCGTTCGCACAGGGTTACGAGCAGTACTTC. Protein product: CASSSSFAQGYEQYF.

V usage is TRBV4-1 and J usage is TRBJ1-3; the D is unclear. This CDR3 contains 17 residues. Germline loops: CDR1 MGHRA, CDR2 YSYEKL. The germline V and J ends were trimmed by 3 bases and 0 bases, with 15 bases remaining between them. The CDR3 DNA is TGCGCCAGCAGCCAGGTACCCGGTATGCCCTCTGGAAACACCATATATTTT. Amino acid sequence: CASSQVPGMPSGNTIYF.

The chain employs TRBV12-3 or TRBV12-4 and TRBJ1-2; the match to TRBD1 covers 7 bases. The CDR3 is 13 residues long. V shed 10 bases, J shed 8 bases, and the junction held 13 bases outside the gene matches. DNA for the CDR3: TGTGCCACCTCCCTAGGGGTAGGGGGCGGCTACACCTTC. Its translation is CATSLGVGGGYTF.

The V and J genes are TRBV3-1 (or the pseudogene TRBV3-2) and TRBJ1-4; possible D gene TRBD1, 5 bases. The CDR3 runs to 15 residues. Germline loops: CDR1 LGHDT, CDR2 YNNKEL (reference sequence). V lost 1 base, J lost 3 bases, and 9 bases lay in between. CDR3 DNA sequence: TGTGCCAGCAGCCAAGGGGGGAGGGCTAATGAAAAACTGTTTTTT. As protein: CASSQGGRANEKLFF.

The chain recombines TRBV7-9 with TRBJ2-7; TRBD1 agrees at 9 bases. The CDR3 runs 15 residues. The germline V gene encodes CDR1 SEHNR and CDR2 FQNEAQ (reference sequence). V lost 5 bases and J lost 2; bases outside the gene matches: 7. The CDR3 sequence: CASSGTGSTTYEQYF. Here the CDR3 DNA reads TGTGCCAGCAGCGGGACAGGGTCAACTACCTACGAGCAGTACTTC.

The rearrangement joins TRBV7-2 to TRBJ2-1; 7 bases line up with TRBD2. V lost 4 bases to trimming and J lost 10 bases; unmatched junction nucleotides: 10. The CDR3 length is 14 residues. Germline V lookup: CDR1 SGHTA, CDR2 FQGNSA. In DNA form, the CDR3 reads TGTGCCAGCAGCTCCGCGACCAGACTAGCAGAGCAGTTCTTC. Encoded protein: CASSSATRLAEQFF.

This chain uses TRBV6-5 with TRBJ1-4; no clear D. Germline CDR1 is MNHEY and CDR2 is SVGAGI. The V end was cut by 6 bases, the J end by 0 bases, with 8 bases between. This CDR3 is built from 14 residues. For the CDR3, the DNA is TGTGCCAGCAGCCTTAGCGCAACTAATGAAAAACTGTTTTTT. This sequence encodes CASSLSATNEKLFF.

This clone was detected many times. CDR3 coding DNA: TGTGCCAGCAGCTTTGACAGGGGGAAGCAAGAGACCCAGTACTTC. Amino acids: CASSFDRGKQETQYF. This chain connects TRBV5-4 to TRBJ2-5, with 9 bases fitting TRBD1. This CDR3 has 15 residues. With 2 bases clipped from V and 2 bases from J, the junction kept 4 bases outside the gene matches. The germline gives CDR1 SGHNT, CDR2 YYREEE (reference sequence).

The chain couples TRBV6-5 to TRBJ2-7, with TRBD1 matching over 8 bases. The CDR3 runs to 16 residues. Germline CDR1 and CDR2: MNHEY and SVGAGI. Germline trimming cut 2 bases from V and 5 bases from J; bases unmatched to any gene: 11. CDR3 residues: CASSYGSGAGGDEQYF. CDR3 bases: TGTGCCAGCAGTTACGGCAGTGGGGCAGGGGGCGACGAGCAGTACTTC.

This clone has more than one count but fewer than ten. The V and J genes are TRBV28 and TRBJ1-5; 8 bases line up with TRBD1. With 10 bases clipped from V and 4 bases from J, the junction kept 3 bases outside the gene matches. Germline CDR1 MDHEN, CDR2 SYDVKM. This CDR3 is built from 12 residues. CDR3 loop: CATWTGNQPQHF. The CDR3 nucleotides read TGTGCCACCTGGACAGGGAATCAGCCCCAGCATTTT.

A word on this clone: Other DNA sequences of this sample code for an identical CDR3. The chain joins TRBV5-1 to TRBJ2-7, with a tentative D call TRBD2 (5 bases). The V end lost 0 bases, the J end lost 7 bases, and 11 bases lay between the germline ends. Germline CDR1 reads SGHRS; CDR2 reads YFSETQ. The CDR3 spans 13 residues. CDR3 DNA sequence: TGCGCCAGCAGCTTGGACGGGGTGGGGGAGCAGTACGTC. Protein product: CASSLDGVGEQYV.

The V gene is TRBV15, the J gene TRBJ2-7; D is possibly TRBD2 (5 bases). V lost 1 base and J 4 bases, leaving 11 bases between the germline ends. The CDR3 consists of 14 residues. Germline V CDR1 and CDR2: LNHNV, YYDKDF (reference sequence). Written as DNA, the CDR3 is TGTGCCACCAGCAGAGGGGAGAACCCGTACGAGCAGTACTTC. Translating gives CATSRGENPYEQYF.

V usage is TRBV7-2 and J usage is TRBJ2-5; 7 nucleotides align to TRBD2. V dropped 1 base and J dropped 0; count of bases not matched to a gene: 2. The germline CDR1 and CDR2 sequences are SGHTA and FQGNSA. The CDR3 is 15 residues long. In DNA, the CDR3 is TGTGCCAGCAGCTTAGGGGGGGGGAACCAAGAGACCCAGTACTTC. This translates into CASSLGGGNQETQYF.

The V gene is TRBV12-3 or TRBV12-4, the J gene TRBJ1-5; the match to TRBD1 covers 7 bases. V lost 4 bases to trimming and J lost 6 bases; unmatched junction nucleotides: 3. CDR3 size: 13 residues. The CDR3 region is CASSYTGVQPQHF. The CDR3 nucleotides read TGTGCCAGCAGTTATACAGGGGTTCAGCCCCAGCATTTT.

The sample holds a few counts of this clone. V usage is TRBV9 and J usage is TRBJ2-2; D perhaps matches TRBD2 (6 bases). V lost 4 bases and J 6 bases, leaving 10 bases between the germline ends. CDR1 is SGDLS and CDR2 is YYNGEE in the germline V gene. The CDR3 length is 13 residues. The CDR3, as DNA: TGTGCCAGCAGCCAGGGAGGTGCCGGGGAGCTGTTTTTT. This translates into CASSQGGAGELFF. Combining the CDR3 with reference TRBV9 and TRBJ2-2 gives the whole variable domain DSGVTQTPKHLITATGQRVTLRCSPRSGDLSVYWYQQSLDQGLQFLIQYYNGEERAKGNILERFSAQQFPDLHSELNLSSLELGDSALYFCASSQGGAGELFFGEGSRLTVL.

CDR3: CASSLDGSRYGYTF. The DNA of the CDR3 is TGTGCCAGCAGCTTAGACGGGTCGCGCTATGGCTACACCTTC. The V and J genes are TRBV7-6 and TRBJ1-2; D unclear. Germline V gene data show CDR1 as SGHVS and CDR2 as FNYEAQ. The CDR3 covers 14 residues. The V end was cut by 1 base, the J end by 4 bases, with 10 bases between.